The rows below give T cell receptor beta chains drawn from one sample of a study of response to subunit inactivated influenza vaccine. TCRdb ran MiXCR on the RT-PCR reads and lists one entry per CDR3 protein. The data contain 530,000 or so distinct CDR3 sequences, 14% of them singletons. Specimen: PBMCs from blood, collected 11 to 12 days after vaccination. The receptor set was obtained from a man in his fifties who received an inactivated influenza vaccine. The conserved cysteine and the conserved F or W are not part of the CDR3 here.

TRBV2	TRBJ2-3	ASSEWAGDSTDTQY
TRBV30	TRBJ2-3	AWRRTRGDSGTQY
TRBV12-3/TRBV12-4	TRBJ2-7	ASSRSYRGTYEQY
TRBV7-2	TRBJ2-3	ASSLMSGGTDTQY
TRBV11-2	TRBJ1-2	ASSLAAGNDYT
TRBV29-1	TRBJ2-6	SVDFSGANVLT
TRBV6-1	TRBJ2-2	ASKSGLAGYTGELF
TRBV14	TRBJ2-1	ASSVRDARDEQF
TRBV20-1	TRBJ1-5	SATPGGPQH
TRBV5-5	TRBJ2-3	ASSLGVPQY
TRBV4-1	TRBJ2-5	ASSQEGRGGQETQY
TRBV7-9	TRBJ1-2	ASSSGNVNYGYT
TRBV12-3/TRBV12-4	TRBJ1-6	ASTETGNNSPLH
TRBV4-2	TRBJ2-2	ASSQDRWAGELF
TRBV5-1	TRBJ2-7	ASRELNDYEQY